The table lists the clone carrying this T cell receptor (beta chain) with a count of one. These data belong to a study of cytomegalovirus exposure and HLA in healthy donors. From germline, CDR1 is LGHNA and CDR2 YNFKEQ. CDR3 size: 13 residues. V shed 0 bases and J 13 bases; nucleotides not matched to a gene: 5. The PCR was carried out with 60 Vbeta primers and 13 Jbeta primers. Sequenced by immunoSEQ multiplex PCR; TCRdb stores in-frame clones only, minus some. The sample records around 88,000 clones, under 85% being singletons. The sequencing input was PBMCs. The J gene is TRBJ2-1, the V gene TRBV4-2, with 8 bases lining up with TRBD1. The TCR originated in a woman aged 40 to 50 in good health and CMV-seropositive. CDR3 in amino acids: CASSQDPGQVQFF. The CDR3 DNA reads TGTGCCAGCAGCCAAGATCCGGGACAGGTACAGTTCTTC.